This T cell receptor (beta chain) was sequenced for a study of blood T cell repertoires in COVID-19. Turning to the study itself: Sites in the United States, Italy and Spain provided acute and convalescent COVID-19 samples. T cells, B-cell-depleted T cells, or PBMCs supplied cDNA or gDNA.

Deletions cut 5 bases from V and 10 bases from J, with 12 bases between. Germline CDR1 and CDR2: MNHEY and SVGAGI. The CDR3 is 11 amino acids. Per the authors' pipeline: Estimates of nucleated cell counts were drawn from the amplification of reference gene primers. The assay was immunoSEQ multiplex PCR, and TCRdb's table has in-frame clones only and misses some. V and J calls plus clone size are reproduced from that table; the DNA served to infer D and trimming. The table has about 240,000 clones, 86% seen once. Sequencing was performed on peripheral blood. The chain is built from TRBV6-5 and TRBJ2-7, with D perhaps TRBD1 (5 bases). The sequence came from a man of 80 years or more with acute or convalescent COVID-19. CDR3 residues: CASSNRQHQYF. The CDR3 DNA sequence: TGTGCCAGCAGTAATAGACAGCACCAGTACTTC.